One and the same sample provided the 12 T cell receptor beta chains below, sequenced in a study of cytomegalovirus exposure and HLA in healthy donors. TCRdb's copy holds only in-frame clones and misses some; the assay was immunoSEQ multiplex PCR. Of under 200,000 clones in the sample, roughly nine tenths were seen once. Sequencing used PBMCs. The receptors shown here come from a woman between 18 and 29 years old in good health and CMV-seropositive.

The DNA of the CDR3 is TGTGCCAGCAGCGTAGTCGGGATGGGGGAGCAGTACTTC. Protein sequence: CASSVVGMGEQYF. The chain recombines TRBV9 with TRBJ2-7; maybe TRBD2 (5 bases). Germline V gives CDR1 SGDLS, CDR2 YYNGEE. This CDR3 is built from 13 residues. The ends were cut back, 0 bases at V and 7 bases at J, with 11 bases in the middle.

Only one count was recorded for this clone. This chain connects TRBV5-1 to TRBJ1-3; D perhaps matches TRBD1 (6 bases). V was shortened by 7 bases and J by 0 bases, with 17 bases between the two germline ends. The V gene's germline CDR1 is SGHRS and CDR2 YFSETQ. This CDR3 spans 16 amino acids. The CDR3 DNA follows: TGCGCCAGCTCGGGGTCAGGGGCATTCTCTGGAAACACCATATATTTT. It is translated as CASSGSGAFSGNTIYF.

DNA for the CDR3: TGTGCCAGCAGCCCACGGGGGGCATCTAGTAATTCACCCCTCCACTTT. It is translated as CASSPRGASSNSPLHF. The V gene is TRBV7-2, the J gene TRBJ1-6; D is possibly TRBD1 (6 bases). V dropped 5 bases and J dropped 6 bases, with 17 bases sitting between them. The CDR3 sequence is 16 residues long. Germline values: CDR1 SGHTA, CDR2 FQGNSA.

This clone was recorded a few times. V is TRBV7-6 and J is TRBJ2-3, with D possibly being TRBD2 (8 bases). CDR1 and CDR2 (germline): SGHVS, FNYEAQ. Trimming took 5 bases from V and 2 from J, leaving 23 bases between them. The CDR3 loop spans 18 amino acids. The DNA of the CDR3 is TGTGCCAGCAGCCCAGGGGGGGGTAGCGGGGCCTTCACAGATACGCAGTATTTT. Encoded protein: CASSPGGGSGAFTDTQYF.

The V call is TRBV14, the J call TRBJ2-2, with TRBD2 matching over 10 bases. V lost 4 bases, J lost 6 bases, and 8 bases stayed unmatched. Germline loops: CDR1 SGHDN, CDR2 FVKESK. The CDR3 totals 16 residues. The CDR3 reads CASSRHSSGSPGELFF. As DNA, the CDR3 is TGTGCCAGCAGCCGACATTCTAGCGGGAGCCCCGGGGAGCTGTTTTTT.

The V gene is TRBV5-4, the J gene TRBJ2-5; 14 nucleotides align to TRBD2. The CDR3 contains 15 residues. Unmatched junction bases numbered 4, after V lost 4 bases and J lost 5 bases. Germline CDR1 and CDR2: SGHNT and YYREEE (reference sequence). The CDR3 DNA is TGTGCCAGCAGCGGACGACTAGCGGGGGGGGAGACCCAGTACTTC. Translated, it gives CASSGRLAGGETQYF.

The chain recombines TRBV27 with TRBJ2-1; no clear D. The CDR3 extends over 14 amino acids. Germline V CDR1 and CDR2: MNHEY, SMNVEV (reference sequence). V was trimmed by 3 bases and J by 2 bases, leaving 8 bases between them. CDR3 in DNA: TGTGCCAGCAGTTTGGCCCCCGCCTACAATGAGCAGTTCTTC. Translated: CASSLAPAYNEQFF.

The chain employs TRBV4-1 and TRBJ2-5; 7 bases fit TRBD2. The trim removed 0 bases at V and 1 base at J, leaving 8 bases unmatched. The CDR3 is 17 amino acids. CDR1 MGHRA and CDR2 YSYEKL come from the germline V gene. CDR3 loop: CASSQEPGAGFQETQYF. CDR3 bases: TGCGCCAGCAGCCAAGAACCGGGAGCGGGGTTCCAAGAGACCCAGTACTTC.

The J gene is TRBJ1-4, the V gene TRBV6-5, with 10 bases fitting TRBD1. Germline-derived CDR1 and CDR2 are MNHEY and SVGAGI. The CDR3 loop spans 14 amino acids. Germline trimming cut 4 bases from V and 7 bases from J; bases unmatched to any gene: 3. This CDR3 reads CASSLGQGTEKLFF. The DNA for the CDR3 is TGTGCCAGCAGTTTGGGACAGGGGACTGAAAAACTGTTTTTT.

The chain carries TRBV5-1 and TRBJ1-2; D remains ambiguous. Trimming removed 6 bases from V and 1 base from J, with 19 bases in between. The CDR3 extends over 16 amino acids. Germline lookup yields CDR1 SGHRS and CDR2 YFSETQ. CDR3 sequence: CASKALGVELNYGYTF. The CDR3 nucleotides are TGCGCCAGCAAAGCCCTCGGGGTGGAGCTTAACTATGGCTACACCTTC. The full variable domain, rest sourced from reference TRBV5-1 and TRBJ1-2, is KAGVTQTPRYLIKTRGQQVTLSCSPISGHRSVSWYQQTPGQGLQFLFEYFSETQRNKGNFPGRFSGRQFSNSRSEMNVSTLELGDSALYLCASKALGVELNYGYTFGSGTRLTVV.

V gene TRBV7-2 combines with J gene TRBJ2-1; D may be TRBD1 (6 bases). The CDR3 loop spans 13 amino acids. Germline CDR1 SGHTA, CDR2 FQGNSA. The ends were cut back, 0 bases at V and 10 bases at J, with 10 bases in the middle. The CDR3 reads CASSLALGTEQFF. The DNA for the CDR3 is TGTGCCAGCAGCTTAGCGCTGGGGACAGAGCAGTTCTTC.

CDR3 DNA: TGTGCCAGCAGTTTAATAACTGCCTCGGGCTACACCTTC. This gives the protein CASSLITASGYTF. The J gene is TRBJ1-2, the V gene TRBV28; D remains unclear. Germline V CDR1 and CDR2: MDHEN, SYDVKM. Deletions cut 2 bases from V and 8 bases from J, with 12 bases between. The CDR3 has 13 amino acids.